This T cell receptor (beta chain) was identified in a study of cytomegalovirus exposure and HLA in healthy donors (TCRdb year 2017). Background on the whole study: An earlier analysis of approximately 640 of the donors reported 250 to 300 Gb of sequence data and 100 million to 140 million unique TCR beta sequences from roughly 200 million T cells. In the later analysis, no new phenotypic data were used to find candidate immune exposures; instead, reliance was placed on TCR beta sequences and their occurrence across donors. In addition to the first cohort of 666 subjects, a separate validation cohort of 120 different subjects was used. Using immunosequencing, the study profiled T cell repertoires from some 670 subjects and related those repertoires to cytomegalovirus serostatus. All discovery cohort repertoires had been generated using a single sequencing platform. Typing coverage varied by locus: 629-630 donors for A, B, C, DRB1 and DQB1; roughly 520 for DQA1; approximately 570 for DPA1; roughly 450 for DPB1. About 330 gigabases of sequencing data and around 90 million unique TCR sequences made up an early release that covered several hundred HLA-typed donors. Of the approximately 400 genotyped donors, 80% to 90% were placed in the genetic ancestry cluster associated with self-reported Caucasian donors. To decide whether each TCR beta V gene segment behaved as functional or pseudogenic, an earlier analysis of fewer than 750 of the donors relied on high-throughput TCR beta sequencing. Donor age, sex, ethnicity and CMV serostatus were compiled together with the repertoire data. Because of strong linkage in the cohort, a few DR-DQ haplotypes were treated as single units for association and clustering. To study patterns of TCR occurrence, a later analysis re-analyzed previously published TCR beta repertoires from 650 to 750 donors and added high-resolution HLA genotyping. HLA typing covered class I and class II loci at four-digit resolution. To predict cytomegalovirus infection status, the study brought together high-throughput TCR immunosequencing, statistical association of individual TCRs with disease status, and machine learning. Across some 400 genotyped donors of the cohort, an average of about 240,000 unique TCR beta nucleotide sequences per donor were sequenced, and approximately 17% of those sequences were non-productive. In a later genetic analysis, genome-wide SNP genotypes for about 65% of the roughly 670 donors were used, and that subset was treated as a discovery cohort. The study aimed to test whether signatures of past pathogen exposure could be identified by cataloging public T cell receptors.

What the work shows at the level of the full study, not this receptor alone: An association between a missense DCLRE1C variant and V-gene and J-gene trimming of TCR beta chains was found in a later genetic analysis and replicated in an independent cohort. A few of the identified cytomegalovirus-associated TCR beta chains were confirmed in vitro to be specific for cytomegalovirus antigens. Most CMV-associated TCR beta chains appeared to be HLA-restricted in a later analysis, and the HLA associations seemed to be driven largely by CMV exposure. While some public TCRs were present in many individuals, most TCR sequences turned up only very rarely across donors. A group of highly shared sequence variants was considered likely to be a technical artifact of the sequencing pipeline. A later analysis found that TCR association rates varied across HLA loci, with DRB1 alleles showing the most associated TCRs and HLA-C alleles the fewest. HLA typing was unavailable for some donors at each locus, so association tests used only the typed subset. Strong co-occurrence of HLA alleles, especially DR and DQ, made assigning TCR associations to individual alleles difficult. Linkage disequilibrium might explain the correlated functional status among segregating V segments, but an unknown experimental factor could not be ruled out. Because the 87-base-pair reads could not distinguish some IMGT-functional V segments, including TRBV6-2 and TRBV6-3, those segments were excluded. Roughly 15 rarely observed V segments, including chromosome 9 orphons, were excluded from the earlier analysis of several hundred of the donors because counts were too low. This cohort had only TCR beta chains sequenced, and the lack of alpha or paired-chain data limited which features could be detected. The only immune exposure information available for the cohort was CMV serostatus. In the study, some 160 TCR beta chains were listed as associated with cytomegalovirus. A further reported finding was that TCR beta sequences accurately predicted the HLA-A and HLA-B alleles for most subjects in the first cohort. The classifier was reported to diagnose cytomegalovirus status with high specificity and sensitivity in both the original and validation cohorts. A later analysis reported that several top co-occurrence clusters appeared linked to parvovirus B19, influenza, CMV and Epstein-Barr virus. Roughly uniform sequencing depth across donors was assumed in presence/absence analyses, although this assumption may not hold. In a later analysis, HLA-associated TCR beta chains were found to be more clonally expanded and to have lower generation probabilities than equally common non-associated chains. In an earlier analysis of some 500 of the donors, most TCR beta V segments appeared in productive rearrangements about 87% or about 30% of the time, broadly matching IMGT annotations. In a later genetic analysis, fewer N-insertions in productive TCRs were reported among donors in an Asian-associated ancestry cluster than the roughly 670-donor mean. Specific HLA alleles were associated with 15,000 to 20,000 TCR beta sequences at a false discovery rate of 0.05 in a later analysis. It was suggested by the authors that the approach could potentially be generalized to other disease states and immunological phenotypes.

CDR1 and CDR2 (GTSNPN, SVGIG) derive from the germline V gene (reference sequence). Ends trimmed: V by 7 bases, J by 4 bases; bases unmatched to a gene: 10. The CDR3 runs 14 residues from the cysteine to the phenylalanine. The sequence is cut down to CDR3 DNA, 42 bases in frame from base 1. Libraries were prepared through the immunoSEQ multiplex PCR assay. A mixture of 60 forward primers for TCR Vbeta segments and 13 reverse primers for TCR Jbeta segments was used in the multiplex PCR. Amplification of the CDR3 region of rearranged TCR beta genes was performed with a multiplex PCR assay on genomic DNA. The Illumina HiSeq System was used to sequence the amplified TCR beta libraries as 87-base-pair reads. In the original analysis: In a later analysis, some 80 million unique TCR beta chains were counted across the 690 or so repertoires, and roughly 11 million of these chains were shared by at least two donors. Raw reads were error-corrected and collapsed into unique sequences by a nearest-neighbor algorithm in which closely related sequences were merged to remove PCR and sequencing errors. To assign V, D and J gene segments, CDR3 sequences were aligned to IMGT reference sequences. For a sequence to be retained, a match of at least six nucleotides to both a V gene segment and a J gene segment was required. A rearrangement counted as productive if the CDR3 had no stop codons and remained in frame with V and J, and every other rearrangement counted as non-productive. CDR3 was defined according to IMGT convention as the region running from the second conserved V-encoded cysteine to the conserved J-encoded phenylalanine. The earlier analysis of some 580 of the donors excluded any sequence lacking an unambiguous match to a single V gene segment. An earlier analysis of a few hundred of the donors called V segments functional above 56.7% productive rearrangements and segregating when the between-donor standard deviation exceeded 5%. A statistical classification framework was developed to diagnose cytomegalovirus status using the catalog of TCR beta chain sequences. V and J gene assignment, in a later analysis, came from comparing TCR nucleotide sequences with IMGT/GENE-DB human TR gene sequences. Using the TCRdist pipeline, a later analysis assigned CDR3 sequences along with most-parsimonious VDJ recombination scenarios. In a later analysis, every TCR beta chain was defined by the combination of its CDR3 amino acid sequence and its V-gene family, and reads without a unique V-gene family were dropped. In a later analysis, fewer than 650 highly shared, low-generation-probability nucleotide sequences were removed to address suspected cross-contamination and a sequencing artifact. A later analysis calculated a clonal expansion index for each public chain from normalized within-repertoire ranks of inferred template counts. In a later analysis, generation probabilities were computed with a VDJ recombination model fitted to out-of-frame rearrangements, and the resulting probabilities were checked against IGoR. In a later analysis, hypergeometric tests were used to score TCR-TCR, TCR-HLA and TCR-CMV co-occurrence, with a repertoire-size bias correction applied to TCR pairs. To estimate false discovery rates, a later analysis permuted the HLA or CMV assignments 20 times. In a later analysis, co-occurring TCRs were grouped with DBSCAN, and TCRdist sequence similarity was added when clustering was performed within HLA-allele-positive subsets. For co-occurrence clustering, repertoires with fewer than 30,000 or more than 120,000 public chains were excluded, along with four to six repertoires with anomalous nucleotide sharing. The source is immuneACCESS, and TCRdb retained only in-frame sequences with V and J called. Part of the clones is not carried over; for the studies checked, unresolved V genes explain less than half of this, and the remainder is unexplained. The V and J calls and clone size were taken over from that table, and D and trimming were inferred from the DNA. The sample table records about 120,000 clones; 75% to 85% of these occur just once. Of the sample, 1.5% to 2% falls within the top ten clones.

Concerning this clone: Its antigen specificity is not known. Per-nucleotide qualities are absent, and no much larger clonotype sits a single base away.

The cohort consisted of approximately 670 healthy bone marrow donors. Cohort members were all nominally healthy when sampled, although unrecorded immune exposures were likely present. The donor was CMV seronegative and belonged to the group of 350 to 400 seronegative cohort members. Every donor gave a peripheral blood sample, and the peripheral blood mononuclear cells from that sample were used for TCR beta sequencing. The Qiagen DNeasy Blood Extraction Kit was used to extract genomic DNA from the blood cell samples. The sequencing input was PBMCs. This TCR was sampled from a man aged 40-49 years in good health and CMV-seronegative. The chain uses TRBV30 and TRBJ1-5, and 7 junctional nucleotides match TRBD1. In nucleotide form, the sequence is TGTGCCTTCACCCCCGGGACAGTGAATCAGCCCCAGCATTTT. Its translation is CAFTPGTVNQPQHF.